The 9 T cell receptor beta chains reported below all come from one sample, sequenced in a study of cytomegalovirus exposure and HLA in healthy donors. Sequenced by immunoSEQ multiplex PCR; TCRdb stores in-frame clones only, minus some. The sample has 150,000 or so clones, 85% to 90% seen once; the top ten hold approximately 2%. Sequencing used PBMCs. These receptors were taken from a human donor in good health.

The rearrangement uses TRBV18 and TRBJ2-7; 10 positions match TRBD1. Germline V lookup: CDR1 KGHSH, CDR2 LQKENI. This CDR3 is built from 14 residues. V lost 4 bases and J lost 3; bases outside the gene matches: 3. In DNA, the CDR3 is TGTGCCAGCTCACTCCGGACAGGGGGCTACGAGCAGTACTTC. It is translated as CASSLRTGGYEQYF.

The V gene is TRBV28, the J gene TRBJ1-1; no clear D. CDR3 length: 14 residues. With 0 bases removed from V and 5 bases from J, the gap between germline ends came to 10 bases. From germline, CDR1 is MDHEN and CDR2 SYDVKM. DNA for the CDR3: TGTGCCAGCAGTTTATGGGGCGAAAGGACTGAAGCTTTCTTT. It is translated as CASSLWGERTEAFF.

The rearrangement joins TRBV7-9 to TRBJ1-1; D might be TRBD1 (5 bases). Per germline, CDR1 SEHNR and CDR2 FQNEAQ (reference sequence). The CDR3 covers 16 residues. The ends were cut back, 5 bases at V and 4 bases at J, with 20 bases in the middle. The CDR3 spells CASSPSLRRGRTEAFF. The CDR3 DNA sequence: TGTGCCAGCAGCCCTTCCTTAAGGAGGGGCCGCACTGAAGCTTTCTTT. The complete variable domain, with remaining parts taken from reference TRBV7-9 and TRBJ1-1, reads DTGVSQNPRHKITKRGQNVTFRCDPISEHNRLYWYRQTLGQGPEFLTYFQNEAQLEKSRLLSDRFSAERPKGSFSTLEIQRTEQGDSAMYLCASSPSLRRGRTEAFFGQGTRLTVV.

The genes are TRBV5-1 and TRBJ1-1, with 8 positions matching TRBD1. Germline CDR1 and CDR2: SGHRS and YFSETQ. The V segment lost 3 bases and the J segment 0 bases; nucleotides outside the gene matches: 13. This CDR3 spans 18 amino acids. This chain's CDR3 is CASSWRGQGNPLNTEAFF. In DNA, the CDR3 is TGCGCCAGCAGCTGGAGAGGACAGGGTAACCCTCTGAACACTGAAGCTTTCTTT.

The V gene is TRBV4-2, the J gene TRBJ2-3, with TRBD1 identical over 7 bases. V was clipped by 1 base and J by 0 bases; unmatched bases: 1. The CDR3 contains 15 residues. CDR1 is LGHNA, CDR2 YNFKEQ, per germline. CDR3 residues: CASSQAQGSTDTQYF. The CDR3 nucleotides are TGTGCCAGCAGCCAAGCACAGGGGAGCACAGATACGCAGTATTTT.

The chain employs TRBV4-2 and TRBJ1-2, with D maybe TRBD1 (5 bases). The V gene lost 0 bases and the J gene lost 5 bases, with 22 bases spanning the gap. The CDR3 loop spans 18 amino acids. Germline CDR1 LGHNA, CDR2 YNFKEQ. CDR3 nucleotide sequence: TGTGCCAGCAGCCAAGATCCCCAGGGCCAAGAAGTATGGTATGGCTACACCTTC. Its translation is CASSQDPQGQEVWYGYTF.

The rearrangement links TRBV18 to TRBJ1-2; D might be TRBD1 (6 bases). The germline V gene has CDR1 KGHSH and CDR2 LQKENI. V was cut by 3 bases and J by 1 base, with 15 bases left in between. The CDR3 has 16 residues. This chain's CDR3 is CASSPQTGEVNYGYTF. CDR3 bases: TGTGCCAGCTCACCCCAGACAGGAGAAGTTAACTATGGCTACACCTTC.

A note on this clone: The sample has other DNA sequences that encode this CDR3 too. The chain carries TRBV27 and TRBJ2-5, with 11 bases lining up with TRBD2. The CDR3 is 14 residues long. Germline trimming cut 6 bases from V and 5 bases from J; bases unmatched to any gene: 5. Germline CDR1 is MNHEY and CDR2 is SMNVEV (reference sequence). The CDR3 spells CASRLAGVGETQYF. For the CDR3, the DNA is TGTGCCAGCAGACTAGCGGGGGTCGGGGAGACCCAGTACTTC.

The chain recombines TRBV5-1 with TRBJ2-1, with no clear D. V was clipped by 7 bases and J by 0 bases, with 14 bases between them. Germline loops: CDR1 SGHRS, CDR2 YFSETQ. The CDR3 length is 15 residues. The CDR3 DNA sequence: TGCGCCAGCGCCCCGGGTTTGAGCTCCTACAATGAGCAGTTCTTC. Residues: CASAPGLSSYNEQFF.